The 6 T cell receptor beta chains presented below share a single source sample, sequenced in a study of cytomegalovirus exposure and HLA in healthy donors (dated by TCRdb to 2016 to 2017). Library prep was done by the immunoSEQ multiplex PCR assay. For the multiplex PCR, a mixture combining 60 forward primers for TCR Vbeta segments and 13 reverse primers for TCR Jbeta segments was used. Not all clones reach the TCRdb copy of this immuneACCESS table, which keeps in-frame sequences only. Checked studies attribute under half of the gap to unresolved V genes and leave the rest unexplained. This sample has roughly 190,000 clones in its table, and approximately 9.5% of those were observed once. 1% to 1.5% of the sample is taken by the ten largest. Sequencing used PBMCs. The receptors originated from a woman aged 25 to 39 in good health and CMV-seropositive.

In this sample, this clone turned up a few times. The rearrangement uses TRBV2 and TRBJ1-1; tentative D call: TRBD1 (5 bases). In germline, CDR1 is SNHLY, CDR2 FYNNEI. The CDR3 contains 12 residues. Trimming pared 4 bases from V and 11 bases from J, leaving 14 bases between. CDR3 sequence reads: CASSGGGGGAFF. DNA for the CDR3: TGTGCCAGCAGTGGGGGGGGAGGCGGCGCTTTCTTT.

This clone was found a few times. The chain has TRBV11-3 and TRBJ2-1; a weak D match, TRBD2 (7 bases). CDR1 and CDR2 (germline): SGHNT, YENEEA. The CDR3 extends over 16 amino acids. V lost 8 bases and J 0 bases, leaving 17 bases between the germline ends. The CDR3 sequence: CASSLAGAASYNEQFF. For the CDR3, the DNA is TGTGCCAGCTCCCTGGCGGGGGCAGCCTCCTACAATGAGCAGTTCTTC.

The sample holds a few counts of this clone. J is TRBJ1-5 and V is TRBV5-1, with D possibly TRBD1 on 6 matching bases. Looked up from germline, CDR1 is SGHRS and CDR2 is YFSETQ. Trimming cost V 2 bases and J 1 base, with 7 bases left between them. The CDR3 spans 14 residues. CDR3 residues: CASSLGQSNQPQHF. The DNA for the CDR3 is TGCGCCAGCAGCTTAGGACAGAGCAATCAGCCCCAGCATTTT.

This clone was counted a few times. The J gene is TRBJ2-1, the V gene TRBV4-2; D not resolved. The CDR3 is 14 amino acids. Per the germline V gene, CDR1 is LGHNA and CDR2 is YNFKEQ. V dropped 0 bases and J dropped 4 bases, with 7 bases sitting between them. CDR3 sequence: CASSQEKEYNEQFF. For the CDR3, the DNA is TGTGCCAGCAGCCAAGAAAAGGAGTACAATGAGCAGTTCTTC.

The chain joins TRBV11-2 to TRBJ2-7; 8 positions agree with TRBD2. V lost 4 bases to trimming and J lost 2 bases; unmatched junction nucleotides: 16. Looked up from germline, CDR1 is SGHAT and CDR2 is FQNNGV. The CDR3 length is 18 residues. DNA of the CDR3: TGTGCCAGCAGCTCCTACCGAACAGGACTAGCAGATCCCTACGAGCAGTACTTC. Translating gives CASSSYRTGLADPYEQYF.

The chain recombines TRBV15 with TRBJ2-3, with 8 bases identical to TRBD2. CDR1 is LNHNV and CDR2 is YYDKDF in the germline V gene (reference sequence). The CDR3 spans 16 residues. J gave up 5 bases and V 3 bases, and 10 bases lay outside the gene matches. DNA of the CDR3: TGTGCCACCAGCAGCTCTTGGGGACTAGTTAGAGATACGCAGTATTTT. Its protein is CATSSSWGLVRDTQYF.